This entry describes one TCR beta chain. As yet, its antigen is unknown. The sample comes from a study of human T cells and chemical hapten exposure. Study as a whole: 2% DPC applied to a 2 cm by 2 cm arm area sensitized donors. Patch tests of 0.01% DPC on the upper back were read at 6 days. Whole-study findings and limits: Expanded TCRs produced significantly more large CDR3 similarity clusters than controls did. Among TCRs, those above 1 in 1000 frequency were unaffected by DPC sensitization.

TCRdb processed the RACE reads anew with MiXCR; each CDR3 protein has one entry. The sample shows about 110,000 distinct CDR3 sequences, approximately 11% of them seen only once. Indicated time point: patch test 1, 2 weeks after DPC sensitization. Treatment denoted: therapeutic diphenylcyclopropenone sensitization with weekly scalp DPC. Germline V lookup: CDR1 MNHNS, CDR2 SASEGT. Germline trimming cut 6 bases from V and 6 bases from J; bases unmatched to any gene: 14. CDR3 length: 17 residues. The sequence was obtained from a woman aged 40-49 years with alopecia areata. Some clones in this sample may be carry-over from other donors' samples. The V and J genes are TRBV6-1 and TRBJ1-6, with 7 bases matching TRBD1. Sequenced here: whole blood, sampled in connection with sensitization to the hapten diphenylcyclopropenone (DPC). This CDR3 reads CASRPTQGRRGNSPLHF. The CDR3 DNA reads TGTGCCAGCAGACCTACACAGGGGAGGAGGGGTAATTCACCCCTCCACTTT.